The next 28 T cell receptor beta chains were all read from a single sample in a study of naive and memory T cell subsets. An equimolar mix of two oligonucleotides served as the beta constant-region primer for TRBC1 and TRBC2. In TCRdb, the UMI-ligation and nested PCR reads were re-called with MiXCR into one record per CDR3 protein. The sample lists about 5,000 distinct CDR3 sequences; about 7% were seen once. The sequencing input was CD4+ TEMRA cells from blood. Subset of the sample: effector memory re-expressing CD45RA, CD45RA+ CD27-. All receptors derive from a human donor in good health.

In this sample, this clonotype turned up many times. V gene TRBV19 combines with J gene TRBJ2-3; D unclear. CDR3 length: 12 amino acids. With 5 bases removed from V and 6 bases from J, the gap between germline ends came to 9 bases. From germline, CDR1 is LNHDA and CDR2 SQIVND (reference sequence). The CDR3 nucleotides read TGTGCCAGTAGTCCTAGTGGGGATACGCAGTATTTT. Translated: CASSPSGDTQYF.

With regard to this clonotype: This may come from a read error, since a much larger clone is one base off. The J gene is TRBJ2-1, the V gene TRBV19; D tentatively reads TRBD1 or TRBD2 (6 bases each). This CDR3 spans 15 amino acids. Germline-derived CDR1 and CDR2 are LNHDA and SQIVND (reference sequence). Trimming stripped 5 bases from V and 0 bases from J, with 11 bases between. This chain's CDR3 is CASSPEGGSYNEQFF. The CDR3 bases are TGTGCCAGTAGTCCGGAGGGGGGCTCCTACAATGAGCAGTTCTTC.

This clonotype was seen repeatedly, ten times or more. The CDR3 DNA reads as TGTGCCACCAGTGACACCGGGGGTTCCGGGGAGCTGTTTTTT. Translated: CATSDTGGSGELFF. The V gene is TRBV24-1, the J gene TRBJ2-2, with a weak D call TRBD2 (6 bases). V was trimmed by 4 bases and J by 6 bases, leaving 11 bases between them. CDR1 is KGHDR and CDR2 is SFDVKD in the germline V gene. The length of the CDR3 is 14 residues.

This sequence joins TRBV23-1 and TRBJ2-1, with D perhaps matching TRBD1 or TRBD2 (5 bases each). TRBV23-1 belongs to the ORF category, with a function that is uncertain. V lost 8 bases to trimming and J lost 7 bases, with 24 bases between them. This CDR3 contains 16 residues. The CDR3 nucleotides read TGCGCCAGCCTCCCCAATGGGACGCGGGTAGAGAATGAGCAGTTCTTC. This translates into CASLPNGTRVENEQFF.

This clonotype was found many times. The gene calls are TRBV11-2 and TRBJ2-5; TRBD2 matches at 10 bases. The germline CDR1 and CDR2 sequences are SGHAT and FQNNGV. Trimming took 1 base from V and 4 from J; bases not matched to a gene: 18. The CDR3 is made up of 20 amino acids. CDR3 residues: CASSLGYLGLAEVSGETQYF. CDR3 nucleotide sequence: TGTGCCAGCAGCTTAGGATACCTCGGACTAGCGGAGGTTTCAGGAGAGACCCAGTACTTC.

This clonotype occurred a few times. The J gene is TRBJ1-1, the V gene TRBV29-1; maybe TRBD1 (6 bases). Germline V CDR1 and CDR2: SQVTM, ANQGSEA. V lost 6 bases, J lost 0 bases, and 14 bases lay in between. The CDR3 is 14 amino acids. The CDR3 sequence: CSVERQVLNTEAFF. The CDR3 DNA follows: TGCAGCGTCGAAAGACAGGTGTTGAACACTGAAGCTTTCTTT. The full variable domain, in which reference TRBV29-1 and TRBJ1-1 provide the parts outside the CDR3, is SAVISQKPSRDICQRGTSLTIQCQVDSQVTMMFWYRQQPGQSLTLIATANQGSEATYESGFVIDKFPISRPNLTFSTLTVSNMSPEDSSIYLCSVERQVLNTEAFFGQGTRLTVV.

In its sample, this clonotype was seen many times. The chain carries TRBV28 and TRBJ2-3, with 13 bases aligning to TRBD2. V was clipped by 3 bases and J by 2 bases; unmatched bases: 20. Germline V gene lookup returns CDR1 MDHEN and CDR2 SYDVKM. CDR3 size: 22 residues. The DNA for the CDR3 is TGTGCCAGCAGTTTCGCGACAGCCGACTGGGGACTAGCGGGGAGAGTCACAGATACGCAGTATTTT. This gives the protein CASSFATADWGLAGRVTDTQYF. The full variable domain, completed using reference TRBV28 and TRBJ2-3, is DVKVTQSSRYLVKRTGEKVFLECVQDMDHENMFWYRQDPGLGLRLIYFSYDVKMKEKGDIPEGYSVSREKKERFSLILESASTNQTSMYLCASSFATADWGLAGRVTDTQYFGPGTRLTVL.

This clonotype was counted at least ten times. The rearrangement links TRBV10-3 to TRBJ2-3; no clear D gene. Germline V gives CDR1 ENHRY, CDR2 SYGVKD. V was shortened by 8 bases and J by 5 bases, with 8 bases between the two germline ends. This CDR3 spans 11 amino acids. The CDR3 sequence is CAIYVLDTQYF. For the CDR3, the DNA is TGTGCCATCTATGTGTTAGATACGCAGTATTTT.

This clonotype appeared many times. This CDR3 reads CASSKDTRTSGNTIYF. The CDR3 DNA is TGTGCCAGCAGTAAAGACACACGAACCTCTGGAAACACCATATATTTT. The chain employs TRBV27 and TRBJ1-3, with D unresolved. The V and J ends lost 5 bases and 0 bases respectively, with 14 bases between them. This CDR3 spans 16 amino acids. CDR1 MNHEY and CDR2 SMNVEV come from the germline V gene (reference sequence).

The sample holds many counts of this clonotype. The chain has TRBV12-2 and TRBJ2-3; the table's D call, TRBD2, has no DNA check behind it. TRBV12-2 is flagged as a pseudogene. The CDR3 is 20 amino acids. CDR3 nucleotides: TGTGCAAGTCCCTTTCACGATTCTAATAAGAGCGGAAAGGAGGGAGATACGCAGTATTTT. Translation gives CASPFHDSNKSGKEGDTQYF.

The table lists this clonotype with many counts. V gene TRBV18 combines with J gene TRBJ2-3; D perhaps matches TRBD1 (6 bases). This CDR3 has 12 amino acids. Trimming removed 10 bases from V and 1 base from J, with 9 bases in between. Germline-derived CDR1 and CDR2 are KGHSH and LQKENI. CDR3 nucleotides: TGTGCCACCAGACAGGGCACAGATACGCAGTATTTT. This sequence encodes CATRQGTDTQYF.

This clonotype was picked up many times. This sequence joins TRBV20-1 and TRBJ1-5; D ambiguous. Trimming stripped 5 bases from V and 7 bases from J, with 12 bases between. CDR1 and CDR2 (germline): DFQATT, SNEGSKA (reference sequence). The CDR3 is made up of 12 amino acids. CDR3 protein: CSAPPDGQPQHF. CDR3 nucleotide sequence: TGCAGTGCTCCCCCTGATGGACAGCCCCAGCATTTT.

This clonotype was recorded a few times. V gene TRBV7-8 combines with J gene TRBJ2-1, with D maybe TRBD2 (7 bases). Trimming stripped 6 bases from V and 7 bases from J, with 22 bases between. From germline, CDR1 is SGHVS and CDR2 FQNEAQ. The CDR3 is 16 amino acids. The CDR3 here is CASSQQGGALGNEQFF. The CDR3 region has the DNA TGTGCCAGCAGTCAACAGGGAGGGGCCCTCGGTAATGAGCAGTTCTTC.

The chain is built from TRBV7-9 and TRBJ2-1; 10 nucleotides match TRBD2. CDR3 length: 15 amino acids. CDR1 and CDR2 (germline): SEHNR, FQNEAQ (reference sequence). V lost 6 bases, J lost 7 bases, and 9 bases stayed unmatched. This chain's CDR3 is CASRHASGRGNEQFF. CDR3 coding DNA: TGTGCCAGCAGACACGCTAGCGGGAGAGGGAATGAGCAGTTCTTC.

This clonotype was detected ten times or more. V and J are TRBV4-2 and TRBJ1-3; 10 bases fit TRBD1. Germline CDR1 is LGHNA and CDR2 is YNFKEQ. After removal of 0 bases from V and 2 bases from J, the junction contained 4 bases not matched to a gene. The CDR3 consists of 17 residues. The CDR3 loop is CASSQEGQGVAGNTIYF. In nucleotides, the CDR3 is TGTGCCAGCAGCCAAGAAGGACAGGGGGTTGCTGGAAACACCATATATTTT.

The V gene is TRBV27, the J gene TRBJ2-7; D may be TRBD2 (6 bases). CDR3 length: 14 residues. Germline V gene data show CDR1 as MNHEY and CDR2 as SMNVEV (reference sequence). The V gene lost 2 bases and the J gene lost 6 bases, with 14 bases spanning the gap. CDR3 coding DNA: TGTGCCAGCAGTTTACTAGGGACTGATTCCGAGCAGTACTTC. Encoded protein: CASSLLGTDSEQYF.

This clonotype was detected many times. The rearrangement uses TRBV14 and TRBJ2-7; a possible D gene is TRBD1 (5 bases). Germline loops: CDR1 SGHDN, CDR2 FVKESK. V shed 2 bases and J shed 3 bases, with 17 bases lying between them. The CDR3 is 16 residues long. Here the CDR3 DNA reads TGTGCCAGCAGCCAAAGCCCCCCGACAGTAAACTACGAGCAGTACTTC. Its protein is CASSQSPPTVNYEQYF. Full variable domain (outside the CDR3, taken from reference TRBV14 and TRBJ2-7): EAGVTQFPSHSVIEKGQTVTLRCDPISGHDNLYWYRRVMGKEIKFLLHFVKESKQDESGMPNNRFLAERTGGTYSTLKVQPAELEDSGVYFCASSQSPPTVNYEQYFGPGTRLTVT.

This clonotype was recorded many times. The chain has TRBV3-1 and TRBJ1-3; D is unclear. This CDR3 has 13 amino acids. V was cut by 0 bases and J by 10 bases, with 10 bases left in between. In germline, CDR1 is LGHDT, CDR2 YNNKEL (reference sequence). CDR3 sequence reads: CASSQEFGWTIYF. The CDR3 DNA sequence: TGTGCCAGCAGCCAAGAATTTGGATGGACCATATATTTT.

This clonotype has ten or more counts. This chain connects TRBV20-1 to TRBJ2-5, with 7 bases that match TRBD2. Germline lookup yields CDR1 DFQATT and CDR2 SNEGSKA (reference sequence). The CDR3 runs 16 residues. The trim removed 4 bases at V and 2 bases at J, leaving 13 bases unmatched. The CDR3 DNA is TGCAGTGCTATCGGGGGAGGGAGAGTAGGACAAGAGACCCAGTACTTC. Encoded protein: CSAIGGGRVGQETQYF.

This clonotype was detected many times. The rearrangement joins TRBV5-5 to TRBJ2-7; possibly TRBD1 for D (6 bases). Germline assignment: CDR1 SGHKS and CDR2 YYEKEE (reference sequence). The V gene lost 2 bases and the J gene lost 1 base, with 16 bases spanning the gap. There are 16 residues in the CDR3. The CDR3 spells CASSFGYRAGSYEQYF. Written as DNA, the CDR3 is TGTGCCAGCAGCTTCGGCTACAGGGCAGGGTCCTACGAGCAGTACTTC.

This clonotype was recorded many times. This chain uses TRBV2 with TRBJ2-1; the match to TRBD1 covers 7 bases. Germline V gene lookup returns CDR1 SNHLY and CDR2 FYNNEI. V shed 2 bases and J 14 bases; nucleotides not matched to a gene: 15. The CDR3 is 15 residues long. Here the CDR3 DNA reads TGTGCCAGCAGTGAACCCCCGGGCACAGGGGTAGTTGAGTTCTTC. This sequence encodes CASSEPPGTGVVEFF. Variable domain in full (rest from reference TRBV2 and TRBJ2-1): EPEVTQTPSHQVTQMGQEVILRCVPISNHLYFYWYRQILGQKVEFLVSFYNNEISEKSEIFDDQFSVERPDGSNFTLKIRSTKLEDSAMYFCASSEPPGTGVVEFFGPGTRLTVL.

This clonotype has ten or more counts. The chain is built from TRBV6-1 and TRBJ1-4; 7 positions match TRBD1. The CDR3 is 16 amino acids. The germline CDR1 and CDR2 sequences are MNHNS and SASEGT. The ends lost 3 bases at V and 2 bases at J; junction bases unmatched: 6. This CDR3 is CASSEQTGRTNEKLFF. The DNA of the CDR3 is TGTGCCAGCAGTGAGCAGACAGGGCGCACTAATGAAAAACTGTTTTTT.

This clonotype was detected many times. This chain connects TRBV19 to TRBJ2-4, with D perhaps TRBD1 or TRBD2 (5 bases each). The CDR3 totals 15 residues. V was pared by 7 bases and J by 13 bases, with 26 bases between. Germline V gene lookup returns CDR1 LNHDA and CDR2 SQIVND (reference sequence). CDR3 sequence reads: CASTTPKGFRDRQYF. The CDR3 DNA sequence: TGTGCCAGTACCACGCCTAAAGGGTTTCGGGACCGACAGTACTTC. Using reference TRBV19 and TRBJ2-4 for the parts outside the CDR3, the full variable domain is DGGITQSPKYLFRKEGQNVTLSCEQNLNHDAMYWYRQDPGQGLRLIYYSQIVNDFQKGDIAEGYSVSREKKESFPLTVTSAQKNPTAFYLCASTTPKGFRDRQYFGAGTRLSVL.

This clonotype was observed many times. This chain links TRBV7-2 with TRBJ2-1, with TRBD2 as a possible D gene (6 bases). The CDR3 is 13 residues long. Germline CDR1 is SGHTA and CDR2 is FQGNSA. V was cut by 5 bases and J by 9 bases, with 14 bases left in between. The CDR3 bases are TGTGCCAGCAGCACCCTGGGACTCACTGAGCAGTTCTTC. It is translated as CASSTLGLTEQFF.

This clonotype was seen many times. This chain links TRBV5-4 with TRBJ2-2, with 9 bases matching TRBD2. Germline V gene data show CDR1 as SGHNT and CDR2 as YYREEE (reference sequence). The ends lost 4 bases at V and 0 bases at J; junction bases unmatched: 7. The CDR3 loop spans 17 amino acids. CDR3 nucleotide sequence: TGTGCCAGCAGCCTGATGACTAGCGGCGCGAACACCGGGGAGCTGTTTTTT. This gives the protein CASSLMTSGANTGELFF.

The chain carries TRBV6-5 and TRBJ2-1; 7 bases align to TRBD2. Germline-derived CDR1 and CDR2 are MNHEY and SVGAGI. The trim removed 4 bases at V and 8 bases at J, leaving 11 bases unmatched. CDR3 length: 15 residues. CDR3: CASSWGGRETDEQFF. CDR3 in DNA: TGTGCCAGCAGTTGGGGAGGGCGGGAGACGGATGAGCAGTTCTTC.

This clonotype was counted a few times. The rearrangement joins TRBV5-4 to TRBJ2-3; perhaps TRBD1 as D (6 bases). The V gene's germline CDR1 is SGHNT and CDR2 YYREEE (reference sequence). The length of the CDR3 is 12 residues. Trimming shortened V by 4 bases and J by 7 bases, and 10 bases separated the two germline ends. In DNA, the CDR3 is TGTGCCAGCAGCGACAGGAGGTATACGCAGTATTTT. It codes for CASSDRRYTQYF.

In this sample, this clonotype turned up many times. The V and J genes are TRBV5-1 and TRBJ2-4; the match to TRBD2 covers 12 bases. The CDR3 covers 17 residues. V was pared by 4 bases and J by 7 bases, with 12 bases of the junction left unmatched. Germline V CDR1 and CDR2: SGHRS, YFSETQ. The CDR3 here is CASSPYRSSGGGNIQYF. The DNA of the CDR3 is TGCGCCAGCAGCCCCTACCGGTCTAGCGGGGGGGGTAACATTCAGTACTTC.